These 14 T cell receptor beta chains came from one sample sequenced in a study of Graves' ophthalmopathy and Graves' hyperthyroidism. Amplification of the TCR beta CDR3 regions used RNA transcripts (as template). HTBI primers served in a first-round RT-PCR, which a second-round multiplex PCR followed. TCRdb re-derived calls from the multiplex PCR reads in MiXCR, one entry per CDR3 protein. The repertoire holds 340,000 or so distinct CDR3 sequences, with about 17% as singletons. The source material was peripheral blood. The receptors stem from an adult man with Graves' ophthalmopathy.

As concerns this clonotype: With a much larger clone just one base away, this may be a read error. The chain links TRBV30 to TRBJ1-2, with no clear D. Per germline, CDR1 GTSNPN and CDR2 SVGIG (reference sequence). The length of the CDR3 is 10 residues. CDR3 sequence: CGTEDYGYTF. The DNA of the CDR3 is TGTGGAACCGAAGACTATGGCTACACCTTC.

There are many counts of this clonotype. The chain recombines TRBV18 with TRBJ1-1; tentatively, D is TRBD1 (5 bases). The CDR3 runs to 14 residues. Germline CDR1 and CDR2: KGHSH and LQKENI. Trimming pared 5 bases from V and 6 bases from J, leaving 16 bases between. The CDR3 here is CASSLGLLGAEAFF. The CDR3 DNA is TGTGCCAGCTCATTGGGACTTCTGGGGGCTGAAGCTTTCTTT. Filled out from reference TRBV18 and TRBJ1-1, the complete variable domain reads NAGVMQNPRHLVRRRGQEARLRCSPMKGHSHVYWYRQLPEEGLKFMVYLQKENIIDESGMPKERFSAEFPKEGPSILRIQQVVRGDSAAYFCASSLGLLGAEAFFGQGTRLTVV.

This clonotype was observed at least ten times. The J gene is TRBJ1-1, the V gene TRBV9, with 9 positions matching TRBD1. CDR1 and CDR2 (germline): SGDLS, YYNGEE. V was clipped by 3 bases and J by 5 bases; unmatched bases: 11. CDR3 length equals 16 residues. CDR3: CASSALGDRAKTEAFF. CDR3 sequence (DNA): TGTGCCAGCAGCGCCCTGGGGGACAGGGCGAAGACTGAAGCTTTCTTT.

As for this clonotype: The conserved phenylalanine or tryptophan is not found at the CDR3 terminus, so this likely reflects a read error. V gene TRBV3-1 combines with J gene TRBJ2-5; 7 bases match TRBD1. Germline CDR1 and CDR2: LGHDT and YNNKEL (reference sequence). J was trimmed by 4 bases and V by 4 bases; bases with no gene match: 12. This CDR3 spans 16 amino acids. CDR3 coding DNA: TGTGCCAGCAGCCTGAAGACAGGGCGGGCAATAGAGACCCAGTACCTC. Its protein is CASSLKTGRAIETQYL.

The J gene is TRBJ1-2, the V gene TRBV11-2; the D gene is possibly TRBD1 (6 bases). CDR1 is SGHAT, CDR2 FQNNGV, per germline. V was shortened by 5 bases and J by 8 bases, with 15 bases between the two germline ends. This CDR3 is built from 13 residues. This CDR3 reads CASSLTGISGYTF. CDR3 nucleotide sequence: TGTGCCAGCAGCCTAACAGGGATCTCCGGCTACACCTTC.

This clonotype showed up many times. One end of the junction varies from germline; a read error may be responsible. The chain uses TRBV5-1 and TRBJ2-2; 7 bases line up with TRBD1. The CDR3 runs to 14 residues. Germline assignment: CDR1 SGHRS and CDR2 YFSETQ. The CDR3 nucleotides are TGTGCCAGCAGCTTAACAGGGGATACCGGGGAGCTGTTTTTT. Its translation: CASSLTGDTGELFF.

This clonotype has ten or more counts. The CDR3 nucleotides are TGTGCCAGCAGTTTTACTGTAGAGACCCAGTACTTC. Translation gives CASSFTVETQYF. The chain uses TRBV28 and TRBJ2-5; no firm D call. V was shortened by 3 bases and J by 4 bases, with 6 bases between the two germline ends. The CDR3 has 12 residues. Germline loops: CDR1 MDHEN, CDR2 SYDVKM. The variable domain in full, with the rest retrieved from reference TRBV28 and TRBJ2-5, is DVKVTQSSRYLVKRTGEKVFLECVQDMDHENMFWYRQDPGLGLRLIYFSYDVKMKEKGDIPEGYSVSREKKERFSLILESASTNQTSMYLCASSFTVETQYFGPGTRLLVL.

This clonotype occurred many times. The chain is built from TRBV11-2 and TRBJ2-7; D unresolved. The CDR3 is 15 residues long. Trimming took off 1 base at V and 1 base at J, with 11 bases between the two ends. The germline V gene has CDR1 SGHAT and CDR2 FQNNGV. The CDR3 DNA sequence: TGTGCCAGCAGCTTAGTTCCGAGACAATCCTACGAGCAGTACTTC. This encodes CASSLVPRQSYEQYF.

At least ten counts were recorded for this clonotype. V usage is TRBV28 and J usage is TRBJ1-1, with 9 positions matching TRBD1. Germline CDR1 reads MDHEN; CDR2 reads SYDVKM. CDR3 size: 15 residues. Unmatched junction bases numbered 14, after V lost 5 bases and J lost 10 bases. The DNA of the CDR3 is TGTGCCAGCAGTGCCTCGGGGACAGGGCAAATGGTAGCTTTCTTT. Translating it yields CASSASGTGQMVAFF.

This clonotype has at least ten counts. The rearrangement joins TRBV12-3 or TRBV12-4 to TRBJ1-3; a possible D gene is TRBD1 (5 bases). The V end lost 0 bases, the J end lost 7 bases, and 16 bases lay between the germline ends. The CDR3 contains 16 residues. The CDR3 nucleotides are TGTGCCAGCAGTTTAGCGTCCTGGGGCGAGGAGAACACCATATATTTT. Protein: CASSLASWGEENTIYF.

This clonotype was recorded many times. The V call is TRBV5-1, the J call TRBJ2-2; 8 bases line up with TRBD2. The junction had 6 bases not matched to a gene; V was cut back by 4 bases and J by 4 bases. The CDR3 totals 15 residues. Germline values: CDR1 SGHRS, CDR2 YFSETQ. CDR3 protein: CASSPTSEGTGELFF. The CDR3 DNA reads TGCGCCAGCAGCCCGACTAGCGAGGGCACCGGGGAGCTGTTTTTT.

This clonotype was recorded only once. V is TRBV30 and J is TRBJ2-7; a weak D match, TRBD2 (6 bases). Germline CDR1 and CDR2: GTSNPN and SVGIG (reference sequence). Trimming removed 4 bases from V and 6 bases from J, with 13 bases in between. This CDR3 comprises 12 residues. CDR3 coding DNA: TGTGCCTGGATGCGGAGGGTCGGCGAGCAGTACTTC. It translates to CAWMRRVGEQYF.

There are many counts of this clonotype. The chain has TRBV28 and TRBJ1-5, with 9 bases lining up with TRBD1. Germline V gene lookup returns CDR1 MDHEN and CDR2 SYDVKM. The CDR3 is made up of 17 amino acids. V shed 8 bases, J shed 1 base, and the junction held 12 bases outside the gene matches. CDR3 DNA sequence: TGTGCCAGCGCTGGGACAGGGTTTCGAACGAGCAATCAGCCCCAGCATTTT. This gives the protein CASAGTGFRTSNQPQHF.

This clonotype has ten or more counts. The chain joins TRBV5-1 to TRBJ2-2; 7 bases are shared with TRBD2. Germline V CDR1 and CDR2: SGHRS, YFSETQ. The CDR3 contains 15 residues. Trimming took 3 bases from V and 5 from J; bases not matched to a gene: 7. The CDR3 coding sequence is TGCGCCAGCAGCTCGAGTAGCGGGTTGACCGGGGAGCTGTTTTTT. Its translation: CASSSSSGLTGELFF.